The clone carrying this TCR beta chain was found many times. CDR3 size: 15 residues. Germline CDR1 is WNHNN and CDR2 is SYGVQD (reference sequence). V was pared by 3 bases and J by 3 bases, with 14 bases between. TCRdb used MiXCR to reprocess the 5' RACE reads, holding one entry per CDR3 protein. The sample includes 35,000 to 55,000 distinct CDR3 sequences, approximately 6.3% of them seen just once. This entry is derived from a study of T cells after yellow fever vaccination. In the study overall: For low cell numbers, libraries were made with SMART-Seq v4 Ultra Low Input.

General observations from the study: At 95% to 98% for CD4 and around 91% for CD8, most primary-vaccination clones showed up again after the booster. FACS-sorted repertoires could harbor abundant contaminating bulk-population clonotypes. Compared with primary, the secondary response was weaker and peaked at day 5, not 15.

The receptor's source is a man younger than 40 who received the YFV17D yellow fever vaccine. The sequencing here drew on CD8+ T cells not binding an NS4B(214-222) dextramer, sorted from PBMCs, taken 45 days after the yellow fever booster vaccination. The chain uses TRBV10-1 and TRBJ2-5; D not certain. CDR3 DNA sequence: TGCGCCAGCAGTGAAGGGAATGGTTTGGAAGAGACCCAGTACTTC. It encodes CASSEGNGLEETQYF.